Reported below is one T cell receptor beta chain. Its antigen remains unknown. The method was immunoSEQ multiplex PCR; TCRdb's version includes in-frame clones alone and lacks a portion of them. The sample holds about 45,000 clones, approximately 74% seen once. This sample stems from a study of vaccination effects on CD4 cells after COVID-19. Notes on the study in general: There were few convalescent patients in the study and no early post-infection timepoints. Substantial clonal contraction characterized both infection- and vaccine-induced clones late after vaccination.

The culture ran for about eleven days before CD4+ T cells were isolated. A positive SARS-CoV-2 PCR test fell between March and December 2020. This specimen consisted of CD4+ T cells from PBMCs cultured without peptide, obtained before COVID-19 vaccination. The receptor's source is a human donor who had a prior SARS-CoV-2 infection.

CDR3: CATSRGVRDTEAFF. Here the CDR3 DNA reads TGTGCCACCAGCAGAGGGGTTCGGGACACTGAAGCTTTCTTT. The chain uses TRBV15 and TRBJ1-1, with D uncertain. CDR3 length equals 14 residues. Per the germline V gene, CDR1 is LNHNV and CDR2 is YYDKDF (reference sequence). V lost 1 base and J lost 3, with 9 bases in between.